This T cell receptor (beta chain) was recorded in a study of blood T cell repertoires in COVID-19. The CDR3 covers 13 residues. Germline V gene sequence: CDR1 MNHNY, CDR2 SVGAGI (reference sequence). V shed 6 bases, J shed 3 bases, and the junction held 4 bases outside the gene matches. Some clones are missing from TCRdb's copy, which holds only in-frame ones; the method was immunoSEQ multiplex PCR. The sample yields some 200,000 clones, roughly nine tenths seen once. The sample taken for sequencing was peripheral blood. The J gene is TRBJ2-7, the V gene TRBV6-6; 8 positions agree with TRBD1. This TCR was recovered from a woman aged 45 to 65 with acute or convalescent COVID-19. CDR3 in DNA: TGTGCCAGCAGCCGCGACAGGGGCTACGAGCAGTACTTC. Translation gives CASSRDRGYEQYF.